Following are 32 T cell receptor beta chains from one sample sequenced in a study of blood T cell repertoires in COVID-19. Repertoires were generated with immunoSEQ multiplex PCR, while TCRdb's copy carries only in-frame clones and drops some. In the table there are under 150,000 clones, approximately 86% of which are singletons. The specimen was PBMCs or T cells enriched from blood (not recorded which). These receptors were obtained from a woman aged 45-60 years who had recovered from COVID-19.

The chain links TRBV5-1 to TRBJ2-7; 7 bases are shared with TRBD1. Unmatched junction bases numbered 7, after V lost 3 bases and J lost 7 bases. Germline lookup yields CDR1 SGHRS and CDR2 YFSETQ. The CDR3 contains 13 residues. The CDR3 DNA follows: TGCGCCAGCAGCTACGGGACAGCTGGTGAGCAGTACTTC. This translates into CASSYGTAGEQYF.

This rearrangement joins TRBV9 to TRBJ1-1; 11 nucleotides agree with TRBD1. CDR1 and CDR2 (germline): SGDLS, YYNGEE. V trimming: 5 bases; J trimming: 2 bases; junction bases outside the gene matches: 2. The CDR3 is 14 amino acids. CDR3 DNA: TGTGCCAGCAGAGGGACAGGGGGAAACACTGAAGCTTTCTTT. Protein sequence: CASRGTGGNTEAFF.

Written as DNA, the CDR3 is TGCAGTGCCAGTAAGGAGACAGGAACTCAAGAGACCCAGTACTTC. Protein product: CSASKETGTQETQYF. The chain joins TRBV20-1 to TRBJ2-5; tentatively, D is TRBD1 (6 bases). V was shortened by 6 bases and J by 2 bases, with 19 bases between the two germline ends. The germline CDR1 and CDR2 sequences are DFQATT and SNEGSKA (reference sequence). This CDR3 is built from 15 residues.

This chain uses TRBV6-5 with TRBJ1-1; tentative D call: TRBD1 (6 bases). The CDR3 covers 14 residues. Germline CDR1 reads MNHEY; CDR2 reads SVGAGI. V was trimmed by 4 bases and J by 1 base, leaving 10 bases between them. The CDR3 is CASSSGTKNTEAFF. The CDR3 DNA follows: TGTGCCAGCAGTTCCGGGACAAAGAACACTGAAGCTTTCTTT.

The rearrangement joins TRBV3-1 (or the pseudogene TRBV3-2) to TRBJ2-3, with 9 bases matching TRBD2. V was pared by 1 base and J by 1 base, with 0 bases of the junction left unmatched. Germline values: CDR1 LGHDT, CDR2 YNNKEL (reference sequence). CDR3 length equals 15 residues. This CDR3 reads CASSQVAGGTDTQYF. CDR3 coding DNA: TGTGCCAGCAGCCAAGTAGCGGGGGGCACAGATACGCAGTATTTT.

The chain uses TRBV10-1 and TRBJ2-3, with 8 bases aligning to TRBD1. The CDR3 sequence is 14 residues long. With V trimmed by 8 bases and J by 4 bases, 8 bases remained unmatched. Germline values: CDR1 WNHNN, CDR2 SYGVQD (reference sequence). In nucleotides, the CDR3 is TGCGCCAGCTCTACAGGACAGGGAGCAGATACGCAGTATTTT. Translation gives CASSTGQGADTQYF.

The rearrangement uses TRBV19 and TRBJ1-6; D may be TRBD1 (6 bases). V shed 6 bases and J shed 10 bases, with 22 bases lying between them. Germline-derived CDR1 and CDR2 are LNHDA and SQIVND (reference sequence). The CDR3 is 16 amino acids. The CDR3 region has the DNA TGTGCCAGTAGGGATTCGACTGGGGGCCGTGTCTCACCCCTCCACTTT. Encoded protein: CASRDSTGGRVSPLHF. The entire variable domain, with the rest obtained from reference TRBV19 and TRBJ1-6, is as follows: DGGITQSPKYLFRKEGQNVTLSCEQNLNHDAMYWYRQDPGQGLRLIYYSQIVNDFQKGDIAEGYSVSREKKESFPLTVTSAQKNPTAFYLCASRDSTGGRVSPLHFGNGTRLTVT.

The rearrangement uses TRBV5-6 and TRBJ1-4, with 7 bases fitting TRBD1. The CDR3 contains 14 residues. The junction had 6 bases not matched to a gene; V was cut back by 4 bases and J by 6 bases. Germline V CDR1 and CDR2: SGHDT, YYEEEE. The CDR3 DNA sequence: TGTGCCAGCAGCCCAGGGGGAAGACATGAAAAACTGTTTTTT. It translates to CASSPGGRHEKLFF.

The J gene is TRBJ1-2, the V gene TRBV14; 8 bases line up with TRBD1. Germline CDR1 SGHDN, CDR2 FVKESK. This CDR3 comprises 15 residues. The V and J ends lost 1 base and 4 bases, in that order; junction bases with no gene match: 5. The CDR3 protein is CASSQGQGAGYGYTF. Here the CDR3 DNA reads TGTGCCAGCAGCCAAGGTCAGGGGGCTGGCTATGGCTACACCTTC.

The chain combines TRBV9 with TRBJ1-5; 7 nucleotides agree with TRBD1. Germline loops: CDR1 SGDLS, CDR2 YYNGEE. V was clipped by 3 bases and J by 2 bases; unmatched bases: 2. The CDR3 contains 14 residues. This CDR3 reads CASSAQGGNQPQHF. The CDR3 bases are TGTGCCAGCAGCGCGCAGGGGGGCAATCAGCCCCAGCATTTT.

The J gene is TRBJ1-2, the V gene TRBV7-9; maybe TRBD1 (5 bases). The CDR3 totals 14 residues. Trimming shortened V by 1 base and J by 3 bases, and 9 bases separated the two germline ends. Germline V gives CDR1 SEHNR, CDR2 FQNEAQ (reference sequence). CDR3 protein: CASSLGRGDYGYTF. The CDR3 nucleotides read TGTGCCAGCAGCTTAGGACGGGGGGACTATGGCTACACCTTC.

This chain joins TRBV7-2 and TRBJ1-5; 9 bases agree with TRBD1. Germline assignment: CDR1 SGHTA and CDR2 FQGNSA. After removal of 5 bases from V and 5 bases from J, the junction contained 10 bases not matched to a gene. This CDR3 region has 16 residues. DNA of the CDR3: TGTGCCAGCAGCACCCTTCTAGGACAGGGGTATCAGCCCCAGCATTTT. Protein: CASSTLLGQGYQPQHF.

The chain combines TRBV6-5 with TRBJ1-5, with 12 positions matching TRBD1. From germline, CDR1 is MNHEY and CDR2 SVGAGI. Unmatched junction bases numbered 7, after V lost 7 bases and J lost 6 bases. There are 15 residues in the CDR3. This chain's CDR3 is CASNLGQGASQPQHF. The CDR3 nucleotides are TGTGCCAGCAACCTGGGACAGGGGGCGTCTCAGCCCCAGCATTTT.

This clone was counted a single time. The genes are TRBV3-1 (or the pseudogene TRBV3-2) and TRBJ1-5; D possibly corresponds to TRBD1 (6 bases). CDR1 is LGHDT and CDR2 is YNNKEL in the germline V gene (reference sequence). The germline V and J ends were trimmed by 3 bases and 5 bases, with 17 bases remaining between them. This CDR3 comprises 16 residues. CDR3 sequence: CASSHSGALYDQPQHF. Here the CDR3 DNA reads TGTGCCAGCAGCCATTCAGGGGCCTTGTACGATCAGCCCCAGCATTTT.

The V gene is TRBV3-1 (or the pseudogene TRBV3-2), the J gene TRBJ2-5, with 9 bases fitting TRBD2. Germline-derived CDR1 and CDR2 are LGHDT and YNNKEL (reference sequence). This CDR3 has 15 amino acids. Germline trimming cut 2 bases from V and 5 bases from J; bases unmatched to any gene: 6. The CDR3 sequence: CASSQRSGGLETQYF. In DNA, the CDR3 is TGTGCCAGCAGCCAAAGAAGCGGGGGGCTGGAGACCCAGTACTTC.

J is TRBJ1-2 and V is TRBV19; unclear D gene. The ends were cut back, 5 bases at V and 4 bases at J, with 14 bases in the middle. In germline, CDR1 is LNHDA, CDR2 SQIVND (reference sequence). CDR3 length: 14 residues. The CDR3 is CASSPRSVGYGYTF. CDR3 DNA sequence: TGTGCCAGTAGTCCCCGGAGTGTTGGCTATGGCTACACCTTC.

The J gene is TRBJ2-1, the V gene TRBV7-9; maybe TRBD2 (6 bases). Germline V gene data show CDR1 as SEHNR and CDR2 as FQNEAQ (reference sequence). V was clipped by 5 bases and J by 0 bases, with 11 bases between them. The CDR3 has 15 amino acids. The chain's CDR3 is CASSPRGSSYNEQFF. CDR3 nucleotides: TGTGCCAGCAGCCCTCGGGGGAGCTCCTACAATGAGCAGTTCTTC.

This chain connects TRBV4-3 to TRBJ2-2; tentative D call: TRBD2 (5 bases). V was pared by 5 bases and J by 0 bases, with 13 bases between. The germline V gene has CDR1 LGHNA and CDR2 YSLEER. The CDR3 length is 16 residues. The CDR3 DNA is TGCGCCAGCAGCGATACTAGTACCTCGAACACCGGGGAGCTGTTTTTT. It encodes CASSDTSTSNTGELFF.

This clone was recorded once. The V call is TRBV6-5, the J call TRBJ1-4, with TRBD1 matching 10 bases. The CDR3 is 14 residues long. V lost 2 bases to trimming and J lost 6 bases; unmatched junction nucleotides: 0. CDR1 is MNHEY, CDR2 SVGAGI, per germline. CDR3 sequence (DNA): TGTGCCAGCAGTTACGGACAGGGGGATGAAAAACTGTTTTTT. Translating it yields CASSYGQGDEKLFF.

The chain carries TRBV18 and TRBJ1-3; no clear D gene. Trimming removed 2 bases at V and 0 bases at J, with 17 bases between. This CDR3 has 18 amino acids. Germline CDR1 is KGHSH and CDR2 is LQKENI. CDR3 sequence reads: CASSPSSRRGLSGNTIYF. Written as DNA, the CDR3 is TGTGCCAGCTCACCAAGTTCGAGGAGAGGCCTCTCTGGAAACACCATATATTTT.

The chain recombines TRBV11-2 with TRBJ2-7, with a weak D call TRBD1 (5 bases). CDR3 size: 14 residues. Germline V gene sequence: CDR1 SGHAT, CDR2 FQNNGV. The ends were cut back, 5 bases at V and 2 bases at J, with 13 bases in the middle. The chain's CDR3 is CASSTRHRTYEQYF. The DNA of the CDR3 is TGTGCCAGCAGCACCCGACACAGGACCTACGAGCAGTACTTC.

The V and J genes are TRBV10-3 and TRBJ1-5; no firm D call. This CDR3 contains 15 residues. The germline gives CDR1 ENHRY, CDR2 SYGVKD. The V and J ends lost 0 bases and 6 bases respectively, with 12 bases between them. CDR3 nucleotide sequence: TGTGCCATCAGTGAGTCGGAGGGAGTGGGTCAGCCCCAGCATTTT. Protein: CAISESEGVGQPQHF.

Here the CDR3 DNA reads TGCGCCAGCAGCTTGGGGACTAGCGGATACACAGATACGCAGTATTTT. This codes for CASSLGTSGYTDTQYF. The gene calls are TRBV5-1 and TRBJ2-3; 10 nucleotides line up with TRBD2. Germline CDR1 reads SGHRS; CDR2 reads YFSETQ. The CDR3 loop spans 16 amino acids. J was trimmed by 2 bases and V by 0 bases; bases with no gene match: 3.

V is TRBV5-4 and J is TRBJ2-5, with 10 bases lining up with TRBD1. The CDR3 is 15 residues long. The V and J ends lost 3 bases and 2 bases, in that order; junction bases with no gene match: 4. The germline gives CDR1 SGHNT, CDR2 YYREEE (reference sequence). For the CDR3, the DNA is TGTGCCAGCAGCTCGGGACAGGGGTGGCAAGAGACCCAGTACTTC. Protein: CASSSGQGWQETQYF. Looking up the rest from reference TRBV5-4 and TRBJ2-5 gives the full variable domain: ETGVTQSPTHLIKTRGQQVTLRCSSQSGHNTVSWYQQALGQGPQFIFQYYREEENGRGNFPPRFSGLQFPNYSSELNVNALELDDSALYLCASSSGQGWQETQYFGPGTRLLVL.

The chain uses TRBV27 and TRBJ1-5, with TRBD1 matching 8 bases. There are 15 residues in the CDR3. The V segment lost 4 bases and the J segment 6 bases; nucleotides outside the gene matches: 8. Germline CDR1 MNHEY, CDR2 SMNVEV (reference sequence). CDR3 in amino acids: CASSYRQGQGQPQHF. CDR3 DNA sequence: TGTGCCAGCAGTTATCGACAGGGGCAGGGTCAGCCCCAGCATTTT.

This clone was recorded once. The rearrangement uses TRBV4-1 and TRBJ2-7; the match to TRBD1 covers 7 bases. CDR1 is MGHRA, CDR2 YSYEKL, per germline. V dropped 0 bases and J dropped 5; count of bases not matched to a gene: 7. CDR3 length: 15 amino acids. The CDR3 spells CASSQESYRGHEQYF. The DNA of the CDR3 is TGCGCCAGCAGCCAAGAAAGCTACAGGGGCCACGAGCAGTACTTC.

The rearrangement joins TRBV18 to TRBJ2-7, with 8 bases lining up with TRBD1. After removal of 6 bases from V and 1 base from J, the junction contained 14 bases not matched to a gene. The CDR3 contains 17 residues. Germline-derived CDR1 and CDR2 are KGHSH and LQKENI. CDR3 sequence (DNA): TGTGCCAGCTCCTCCTCCCTCCCGGACAGGGTTTCCTACGAGCAGTACTTC. As protein: CASSSSLPDRVSYEQYF.

The CDR3 is CASQTNTGELFF. The CDR3 region has the DNA TGCGCCAGCCAAACGAACACCGGGGAGCTGTTTTTT. This chain joins TRBV4-3 and TRBJ2-2; no clear D gene. CDR3 size: 12 residues. V was pared by 8 bases and J by 0 bases, with 4 bases between. Germline V gene lookup returns CDR1 LGHNA and CDR2 YSLEER.

V and J are TRBV7-8 and TRBJ2-5, with D possibly being TRBD2 (7 bases). Germline CDR1 and CDR2: SGHVS and FQNEAQ. CDR3 length: 16 amino acids. The V end lost 0 bases, the J end lost 5 bases, and 16 bases lay between the germline ends. The chain's CDR3 is CASSLAPGGAEETQYF. The CDR3 DNA reads as TGTGCCAGCAGCTTAGCGCCTGGGGGGGCTGAGGAGACCCAGTACTTC.

J is TRBJ1-4 and V is TRBV6-5, with D possibly matching TRBD1 (6 bases). There are 14 residues in the CDR3. Germline V gene data show CDR1 as MNHEY and CDR2 as SVGAGI. Trimming cost V 6 bases and J 1 base, with 9 bases left between them. CDR3 sequence: CASSLQGTNEKLFF. The CDR3 bases are TGTGCCAGCAGCCTACAGGGAACTAATGAAAAACTGTTTTTT.

The V gene is TRBV5-1, the J gene TRBJ2-5; D gene uncertain. V shed 4 bases and J shed 1 base, with 11 bases lying between them. The CDR3 covers 14 residues. Germline V lookup: CDR1 SGHRS, CDR2 YFSETQ. The CDR3 coding sequence is TGCGCCAGCAGCCAAGGTAGAGGCCAAGAGACCCAGTACTTC. Residues: CASSQGRGQETQYF.

V usage is TRBV9 and J usage is TRBJ2-1, with TRBD2 matching over 9 bases. In germline, CDR1 is SGDLS, CDR2 YYNGEE. V lost 0 bases and J lost 0; bases outside the gene matches: 7. The CDR3 has 18 amino acids. The CDR3 DNA follows: TGTGCCAGCAGCGTAGGGGGAGCGGGGGGAAGCTCCTACAATGAGCAGTTCTTC. It encodes CASSVGGAGGSSYNEQFF.